This record looks at one TCR beta chain sequence and its context. What it recognizes is unknown. Before treatment, baseline tumor tissue was collected for sequencing. This sample stems from a study of circulating tumor DNA in untreated peripheral T-cell lymphoma. Whole-study findings and limits: Baseline tissues yielded approximately 82% and baseline serum around 65% tumor-specific clonotype detection.

Sequencing used immunoSEQ multiplex PCR; TCRdb keeps in-frame clones, though not all of them. The repertoire includes about 2,400 clones, around 80% of them detected once, and roughly 35% sits in the top ten. This CDR3 region has 14 residues. CDR1 and CDR2 from the germline V gene are MNHGY and SAAAGT. The V and J ends lost 6 bases and 16 bases, in that order; junction bases with no gene match: 15. The sample consisted of tumor tissue. The chain recombines TRBV6-8 with TRBJ2-1; 10 bases fit TRBD1. The clonotype was recovered from a human donor with peripheral T-cell lymphoma. CDR3 residues: CASRKDRGYHSFFF. CDR3 DNA sequence: TGTGCCAGCAGAAAGGACAGGGGGTATCACTCCTTCTTCTTC.